These 27 T cell receptor beta chains were all obtained from the same sample, sequenced in a study of OX40 agonist ivuxolimab in advanced cancers. The table came from immunoSEQ multiplex PCR; TCRdb's copy has only in-frame clones and leaves some out. The table shows 60,000 to 85,000 clones, with approximately 80% occurring only once. The sequenced sample was CD4+ or CD8+ T cells sorted from blood, obtained in a trial of the OX40 agonist ivuxolimab. All receptors derive from an adult with an advanced solid tumor such as melanoma, head and neck, liver or kidney cancer.

This chain joins TRBV7-3 and TRBJ2-1, with a weak D call TRBD2 (6 bases). The CDR3 is 11 residues long. The V and J ends lost 4 bases and 8 bases respectively, with 6 bases between them. Germline V lookup: CDR1 SGHTA, CDR2 FQGTGA. The CDR3 bases are TGTGCCAGCAGCTCTAGCGATGAGCAGTTCTTC. Protein sequence: CASSSSDEQFF.

This clone was counted only a few times. The chain couples TRBV5-1 to TRBJ2-3, with a possible D match to TRBD1 (5 bases). The CDR3 is made up of 14 amino acids. The germline V gene has CDR1 SGHRS and CDR2 YFSETQ. V lost 4 bases and J lost 2, with 11 bases in between. The CDR3 here is CASSTQGITDTQYF. The CDR3 DNA reads TGCGCCAGCAGCACTCAGGGAATCACAGATACGCAGTATTTT.

This clone is a singleton in its sample. V and J are TRBV21-1 and TRBJ2-7; the table's D call TRBD1 went unverified against the DNA. TRBV21-1 is a pseudogene locus. The CDR3 covers 16 residues. The CDR3 nucleotides are TGTGCCAGCAGCAAATCCGGGACAGGGGGCTTATACGAGCAGTACTTC. It codes for CASSKSGTGGLYEQYF.

The chain joins TRBV5-1 to TRBJ2-3; D is undetermined. The CDR3 spans 11 residues. Germline CDR1 and CDR2: SGHRS and YFSETQ. V dropped 5 bases and J dropped 3 bases, with 4 bases sitting between them. The CDR3 coding sequence is TGCGCCAGCAGGACAACAGATACGCAGTATTTT. The encoded protein is CASRTTDTQYF.

The V and J genes are TRBV19 and TRBJ2-3; 10 nucleotides line up with TRBD1. Germline lookup yields CDR1 LNHDA and CDR2 SQIVND (reference sequence). CDR3 length equals 16 residues. V was pared by 6 bases and J by 6 bases, with 12 bases of the junction left unmatched. The CDR3 here is CASRSLTGTGADTQYF. CDR3 sequence (DNA): TGTGCCAGTAGATCCCTCACCGGGACAGGGGCGGATACGCAGTATTTT.

CDR3 coding DNA: TGTGCCACCAGCAGTTTGGGTTTTAAAACCACAGATACGCAGTATTTT. Protein product: CATSSLGFKTTDTQYF. The rearrangement links TRBV15 to TRBJ2-3; D is unclear. CDR1 LNHNV and CDR2 YYDKDF come from the germline V gene (reference sequence). The V gene lost 3 bases and the J gene lost 2 bases, with 15 bases spanning the gap. This CDR3 region has 16 residues. Together with reference TRBV15 and TRBJ2-3, the CDR3 gives the full variable domain: DAMVIQNPRYQVTQFGKPVTLSCSQTLNHNVMYWYQQKSSQAPKLLFHYYDKDFNNEADTPDNFQSRRPNTSFCFLDIRSPGLGDTAMYLCATSSLGFKTTDTQYFGPGTRLTVL.

The chain carries TRBV10-3 and TRBJ2-2; D is undetermined. The CDR3 spans 14 residues. V shed 4 bases and J shed 3 bases, with 9 bases lying between them. Germline V lookup: CDR1 ENHRY, CDR2 SYGVKD. Written as DNA, the CDR3 is TGTGCCATCAGTGGGACGTCGGACACCGGGGAGCTGTTTTTT. Translating gives CAISGTSDTGELFF.

This clone has a handful of counts. V usage is TRBV11-1 and J usage is TRBJ2-7; 7 nucleotides match TRBD1. The CDR3 has 14 amino acids. From germline, CDR1 is SGHAT and CDR2 FQDESV (reference sequence). V shed 5 bases, J shed 6 bases, and the junction held 10 bases outside the gene matches. In nucleotides, the CDR3 is TGTGCCAGCAGCGACGTCTACAGGGGTAGCGAGCAGTACTTC. This codes for CASSDVYRGSEQYF.

This sequence joins TRBV4-1 and TRBJ2-3, with 10 bases fitting TRBD2. Trimming took 0 bases from V and 2 from J; bases not matched to a gene: 8. The CDR3 has 18 amino acids. CDR1 is MGHRA and CDR2 is YSYEKL in the germline V gene. CDR3 bases: TGCGCCAGCAGCCAAGATTTCCCAACTAGCGGGAACACAGATACGCAGTATTTT. This encodes CASSQDFPTSGNTDTQYF.

V gene TRBV6-1 combines with J gene TRBJ2-7; possibly TRBD1 or TRBD2 for D (6 bases each). Germline assignment: CDR1 MNHNS and CDR2 SASEGT. V shed 7 bases and J shed 3 bases, with 16 bases lying between them. The CDR3 spans 14 residues. The CDR3 reads CASTPFRGDYEQYF. CDR3 DNA: TGTGCCAGCACCCCCTTTAGGGGGGACTACGAGCAGTACTTC.

On this clone: Other DNA sequences of this sample code for an identical CDR3. The chain joins TRBV28 to TRBJ2-5; 8 nucleotides match TRBD2. V lost 6 bases, J lost 4 bases, and 4 bases stayed unmatched. CDR1 and CDR2 from the germline V gene are MDHEN and SYDVKM. The CDR3 totals 13 residues. The chain's CDR3 is CASSPGGRETQYF. The CDR3 region has the DNA TGTGCCAGCAGCCCGGGGGGGCGAGAGACCCAGTACTTC.

V gene TRBV11-3 combines with J gene TRBJ2-1; D assignment may be TRBD1 or TRBD2 (6 bases each). The CDR3 totals 17 residues. Deletions cut 0 bases from V and 6 bases from J, with 18 bases between. Germline V gene data show CDR1 as SGHNT and CDR2 as YENEEA. Written as DNA, the CDR3 is TGTGCCAGCAGCTTAGAAGGGGGGTCCCACAAAGGCAATGAGCAGTTCTTC. As protein: CASSLEGGSHKGNEQFF. The full variable domain, rest sourced from reference TRBV11-3 and TRBJ2-1, is EAGVVQSPRYKIIEKKQPVAFWCNPISGHNTLYWYLQNLGQGPELLIRYENEEAVDDSQLPKDRFSAERLKGVDSTLKIQPAELGDSAVYLCASSLEGGSHKGNEQFFGPGTRLTVL.

The chain recombines TRBV14 with TRBJ1-6; possible D gene TRBD1, 6 bases. The CDR3 has 14 amino acids. With 3 bases removed from V and 14 bases from J, the gap between germline ends came to 17 bases. Per germline, CDR1 SGHDN and CDR2 FVKESK. CDR3 loop: CASSQIQGPYTLHF. CDR3 bases: TGTGCCAGCAGCCAGATACAGGGTCCCTATACCCTCCACTTT.

The chain joins TRBV5-1 to TRBJ2-1; D is possibly TRBD2 (5 bases). The CDR3 consists of 11 residues. Germline CDR1 and CDR2: SGHRS and YFSETQ. The V end lost 10 bases, the J end lost 3 bases, and 8 bases lay between the germline ends. The chain's CDR3 is CACRDYNEQFF. CDR3 bases: TGCGCCTGTCGGGACTACAATGAGCAGTTCTTC.

The chain is built from TRBV7-9 and TRBJ1-5; D call uncertain. CDR1 SEHNR and CDR2 FQNEAQ come from the germline V gene (reference sequence). CDR3 length: 17 residues. V was shortened by 1 base and J by 0 bases, with 13 bases between the two germline ends. The CDR3 protein is CASSLGSLADSNQPQHF. CDR3 nucleotide sequence: TGTGCCAGCAGCTTAGGATCTTTGGCAGATAGCAATCAGCCCCAGCATTTT.

This rearrangement joins TRBV4-1 to TRBJ1-4; no firm D call. Germline loops: CDR1 MGHRA, CDR2 YSYEKL. V lost 6 bases and J 1 base, leaving 12 bases between the germline ends. The CDR3 contains 15 residues. In DNA, the CDR3 is TGCGCCAGCAGTTCGGGGTGGGAAACTAATGAAAAACTGTTTTTT. It codes for CASSSGWETNEKLFF.

V gene TRBV6-5 combines with J gene TRBJ2-1; D may be TRBD2 (6 bases). The CDR3 is 13 residues long. The ends were cut back, 4 bases at V and 9 bases at J, with 13 bases in the middle. Germline lookup yields CDR1 MNHEY and CDR2 SVGAGI. The CDR3 DNA sequence: TGTGCCAGCAGTTCCTTCGGGGGTGGTGAGCAGTTCTTC. Protein sequence: CASSSFGGGEQFF.

V and J are TRBV5-4 and TRBJ2-3; D unclear. The V end was cut by 3 bases, the J end by 2 bases, with 13 bases between. Per germline, CDR1 SGHNT and CDR2 YYREEE (reference sequence). This CDR3 is built from 15 residues. CDR3 amino acids: CASSSGARDTDTQYF. The CDR3, as DNA: TGTGCCAGCAGCTCCGGCGCAAGGGACACAGATACGCAGTATTTT.

This rearrangement joins TRBV14 to TRBJ1-2; D uncertain. The CDR3 is 15 amino acids. Germline-derived CDR1 and CDR2 are SGHDN and FVKESK. Trimming shortened V by 1 base and J by 3 bases, and 12 bases separated the two germline ends. CDR3 amino acids: CASSQGSGRYYGYTF. The CDR3 coding sequence is TGTGCCAGCAGCCAAGGATCAGGACGCTACTATGGCTACACCTTC.

The table lists this clone with a count of one. The rearrangement links TRBV9 to TRBJ1-6; 9 bases line up with TRBD1. V trimming: 4 bases; J trimming: 10 bases; junction bases outside the gene matches: 9. This CDR3 comprises 15 residues. From germline, CDR1 is SGDLS and CDR2 YYNGEE. The DNA for the CDR3 is TGTGCCAGCAGCTTAACGGGACAGGGTACGTCACCCCTCCACTTT. Protein sequence: CASSLTGQGTSPLHF.

This rearrangement joins TRBV7-8 to TRBJ2-7, with unresolved D. V was trimmed by 0 bases and J by 4 bases, leaving 13 bases between them. Germline CDR1 is SGHVS and CDR2 is FQNEAQ. CDR3 length: 15 amino acids. The DNA for the CDR3 is TGTGCCAGCAGCTTAGCGAGGTCAATAGGTTACGAGCAGTACTTC. Encoded protein: CASSLARSIGYEQYF.

The chain couples TRBV7-9 to TRBJ1-5, with 8 bases lining up with TRBD1. Germline trimming cut 0 bases from V and 5 bases from J; bases unmatched to any gene: 6. The CDR3 is 16 amino acids. Germline lookup yields CDR1 SEHNR and CDR2 FQNEAQ (reference sequence). The CDR3 here is CASSLAGTGGYQPQHF. Written as DNA, the CDR3 is TGTGCCAGCAGCTTAGCGGGGACAGGAGGTTATCAGCCCCAGCATTTT.

The chain carries TRBV7-9 and TRBJ1-2, with a possible D match to TRBD1 (6 bases). The CDR3 is 12 amino acids. V was clipped by 2 bases and J by 7 bases, with 8 bases between them. Germline CDR1 SEHNR, CDR2 FQNEAQ (reference sequence). The CDR3 loop is CASSLPTGGYTF. For the CDR3, the DNA is TGTGCCAGCAGCTTACCGACAGGTGGCTACACCTTC.

There are a few counts of this clone. CDR3 sequence reads: CASSVGPGNIQYF. CDR3 sequence (DNA): TGTGCCAGCAGCGTAGGGCCGGGGAACATTCAGTACTTC. The gene calls are TRBV9 and TRBJ2-4; D might be TRBD2 (5 bases). The germline V gene has CDR1 SGDLS and CDR2 YYNGEE. Trimming removed 0 bases at V and 7 bases at J, with 8 bases between. The CDR3 runs 13 residues.

V gene TRBV15 combines with J gene TRBJ1-4, with 9 bases aligning to TRBD1. Germline V lookup: CDR1 LNHNV, CDR2 YYDKDF (reference sequence). After removal of 1 base from V and 8 bases from J, the junction contained 8 bases not matched to a gene. The CDR3 is made up of 16 amino acids. As DNA, the CDR3 is TGTGCCACCAGCAGAGGCGGGGGACAGGGTTACGAAAAACTGTTTTTT. Translation: CATSRGGGQGYEKLFF.

V usage is TRBV5-4 and J usage is TRBJ1-2, with D perhaps TRBD1 (5 bases). In germline, CDR1 is SGHNT, CDR2 YYREEE (reference sequence). The CDR3 runs to 17 residues. V was trimmed by 2 bases and J by 0 bases, leaving 17 bases between them. The CDR3 here is CASSFGLREGTNYGYTF. CDR3 DNA: TGTGCCAGCAGCTTCGGTTTAAGGGAGGGGACTAACTATGGCTACACCTTC.

The V and J genes are TRBV30 and TRBJ1-3; D remains unclear. Germline CDR1 GTSNPN, CDR2 SVGIG (reference sequence). The V gene lost 5 bases and the J gene lost 0 bases, with 11 bases spanning the gap. This CDR3 is 14 amino acids long. In DNA, the CDR3 is TGTGCCTGGTCGGACGGGAGCTCTGGAAACACCATATATTTT. As protein: CAWSDGSSGNTIYF.